The T cell receptor (beta chain) described here comes from a study of T cell clonotyping in hematopoietic cell transplantation. Study results and caveats: Few recipient clonotypes overlapped donors; over 95% were de novo at given depth. Graft donor and pretransplant recipient Inverse Simpson Index values predicted broader posttransplant TCR diversity. Recipient TCR diversity dropped after transplant; expanded clonotypes rose from day 30 to 180.

V dropped 1 base and J dropped 5 bases, with 9 bases sitting between them. Germline CDR1 is LNHDA and CDR2 is SQIVND (reference sequence). The CDR3 totals 14 residues. On this clone itself: What it recognizes is unknown.

Assay used: immunoSEQ multiplex PCR; TCRdb lists only in-frame clones, some missing. The data contain over 15,000 clones, roughly 85% of them seen just once; the ten biggest clones take up 4% to 5.5%. This receptor was identified in a woman aged 40 to 50 in good health. Some clones in this sample may be carry-over from other donors' samples. The sample was peripheral blood mononuclear cells. V and J are TRBV19 and TRBJ2-1; a possible D gene is TRBD1 (5 bases). Here the CDR3 reads CASSIGRQNNEQFF. In DNA form, the CDR3 reads TGTGCCAGTAGTATAGGTCGACAGAACAATGAGCAGTTCTTC.